This T cell receptor (beta chain) was recovered during a study of T cell responses to AZD1222 COVID-19 vaccine. Overall study findings and caveats: Nearly half of spike-specific TCRs reportedly go after variant regions that carry no mutations. Most donors were white British, females outnumbered males, and clonal diversity was possibly underestimated. Only a handful of AZD1222 recipients were seropositive at baseline.

V shed 4 bases and J shed 4 bases, with 17 bases lying between them. Germline lookup yields CDR1 SGDLS and CDR2 YYNGEE. The CDR3 totals 15 residues. With respect to this clone: Antigen unknown.

The data were produced by immunoSEQ multiplex PCR, yet TCRdb's version contains in-frame clones alone and is incomplete. The sample contains some 140,000 clones, 90% of which appear only once. The rearrangement links TRBV9 to TRBJ1-2; no clear D gene. This TCR derives from an adult in good health. The specimen was peripheral blood, collected on day 0 of AZD1222 vaccination. Here the CDR3 DNA reads TGTGCCAGCAGCCCGACTGGCGGTCGAGCCTATGGCTACACCTTC. This encodes CASSPTGGRAYGYTF.